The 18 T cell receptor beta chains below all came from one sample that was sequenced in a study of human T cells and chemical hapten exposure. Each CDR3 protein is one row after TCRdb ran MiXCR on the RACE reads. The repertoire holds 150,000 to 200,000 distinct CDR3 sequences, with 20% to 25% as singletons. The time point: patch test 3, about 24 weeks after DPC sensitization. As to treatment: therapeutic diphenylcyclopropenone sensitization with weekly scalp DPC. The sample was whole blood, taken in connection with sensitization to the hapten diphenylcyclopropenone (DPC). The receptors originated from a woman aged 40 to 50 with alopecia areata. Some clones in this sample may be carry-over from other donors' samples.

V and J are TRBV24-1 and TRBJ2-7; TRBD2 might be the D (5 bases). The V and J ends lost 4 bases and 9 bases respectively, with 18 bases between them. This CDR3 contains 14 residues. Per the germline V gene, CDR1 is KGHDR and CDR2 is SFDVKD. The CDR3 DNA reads TGTGCCACCAGTGAACCAAGGACGGGGTTAGGGCAGTACTTC. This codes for CATSEPRTGLGQYF.

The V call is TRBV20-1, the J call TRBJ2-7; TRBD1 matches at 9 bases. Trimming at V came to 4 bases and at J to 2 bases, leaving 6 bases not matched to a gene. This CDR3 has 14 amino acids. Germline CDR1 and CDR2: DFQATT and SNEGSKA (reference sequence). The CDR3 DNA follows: TGCAGTGCTATTGGGACAGGGAGGACCTACGAGCAGTACTTC. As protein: CSAIGTGRTYEQYF.

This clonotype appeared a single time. CDR3 residues: CASSLRPASTDTQYF. In nucleotides, the CDR3 is TGTGCCAGCAGTTTAAGGCCAGCTAGCACAGATACGCAGTATTTT. The chain employs TRBV12-3 or TRBV12-4 and TRBJ2-3, with D unresolved. The CDR3 is 15 amino acids. Trimming removed 2 bases at V and 0 bases at J, with 9 bases between.

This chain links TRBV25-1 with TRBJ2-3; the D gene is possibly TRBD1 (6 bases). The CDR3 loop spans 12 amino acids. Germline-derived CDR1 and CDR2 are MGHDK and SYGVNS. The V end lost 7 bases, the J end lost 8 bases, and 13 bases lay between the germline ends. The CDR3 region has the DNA TGTGCCAGCACACAGGGCGCCGGTACGCAGTATTTT. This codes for CASTQGAGTQYF.

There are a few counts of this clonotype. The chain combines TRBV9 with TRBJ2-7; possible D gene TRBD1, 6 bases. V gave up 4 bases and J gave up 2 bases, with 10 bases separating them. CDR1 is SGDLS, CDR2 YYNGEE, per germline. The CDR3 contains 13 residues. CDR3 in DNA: TGTGCCAGCAGCCCCGGGACAACCTACGAGCAGTACTTC. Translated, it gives CASSPGTTYEQYF. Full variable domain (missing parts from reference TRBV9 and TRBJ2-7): DSGVTQTPKHLITATGQRVTLRCSPRSGDLSVYWYQQSLDQGLQFLIQYYNGEERAKGNILERFSAQQFPDLHSELNLSSLELGDSALYFCASSPGTTYEQYFGPGTRLTVT.

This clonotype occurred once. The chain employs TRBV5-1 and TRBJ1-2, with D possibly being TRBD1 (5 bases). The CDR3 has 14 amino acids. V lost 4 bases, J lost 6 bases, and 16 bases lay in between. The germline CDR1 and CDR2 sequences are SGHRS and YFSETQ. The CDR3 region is CASSPGPQEDGYTF. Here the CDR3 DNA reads TGCGCCAGCAGCCCGGGACCTCAAGAGGATGGCTACACCTTC.

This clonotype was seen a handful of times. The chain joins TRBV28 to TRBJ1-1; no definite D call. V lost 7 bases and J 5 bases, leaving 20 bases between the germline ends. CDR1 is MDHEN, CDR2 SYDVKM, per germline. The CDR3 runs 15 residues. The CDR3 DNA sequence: TGTGCCAGCACCGATATCCCTGGGGATCGGACTGAAGCTTTCTTT. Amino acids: CASTDIPGDRTEAFF.

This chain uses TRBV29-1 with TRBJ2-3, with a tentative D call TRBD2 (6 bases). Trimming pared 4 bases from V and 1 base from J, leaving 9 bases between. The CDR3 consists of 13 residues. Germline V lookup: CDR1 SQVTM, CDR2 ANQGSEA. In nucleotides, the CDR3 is TGCAGCGTTGGGGACTCGCGCACAGATACGCAGTATTTT. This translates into CSVGDSRTDTQYF.

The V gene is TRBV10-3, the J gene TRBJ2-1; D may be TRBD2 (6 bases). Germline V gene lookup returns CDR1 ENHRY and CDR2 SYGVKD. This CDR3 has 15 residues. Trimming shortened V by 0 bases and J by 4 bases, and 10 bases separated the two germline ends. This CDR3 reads CAISESGDSYNEQFF. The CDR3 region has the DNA TGTGCCATCAGTGAGTCAGGGGACTCTTACAATGAGCAGTTCTTC.

CDR3 nucleotide sequence: TGTGCCACCAGACAGGGGTATGGCTACACCTTC. Protein: CATRQGYGYTF. The J gene is TRBJ1-2, the V gene TRBV6-5; 8 bases match TRBD1. This CDR3 spans 11 amino acids. Germline V gene sequence: CDR1 MNHEY, CDR2 SVGAGI. V trimming: 10 bases; J trimming: 5 bases; junction bases outside the gene matches: 3.

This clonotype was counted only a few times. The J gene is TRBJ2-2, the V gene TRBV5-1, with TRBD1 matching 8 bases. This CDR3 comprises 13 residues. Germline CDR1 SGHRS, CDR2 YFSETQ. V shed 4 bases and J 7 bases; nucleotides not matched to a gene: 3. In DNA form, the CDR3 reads TGCGCCAGCAGCCTGGGACAGGTCGGGGAGCTGTTTTTT. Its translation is CASSLGQVGELFF.

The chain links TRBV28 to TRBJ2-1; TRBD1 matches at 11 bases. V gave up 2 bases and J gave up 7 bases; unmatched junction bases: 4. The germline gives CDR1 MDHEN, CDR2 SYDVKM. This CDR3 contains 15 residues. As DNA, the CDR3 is TGTGCCAGCAGTTTAACGGACAGGGGGCTGAATGAGCAGTTCTTC. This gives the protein CASSLTDRGLNEQFF.

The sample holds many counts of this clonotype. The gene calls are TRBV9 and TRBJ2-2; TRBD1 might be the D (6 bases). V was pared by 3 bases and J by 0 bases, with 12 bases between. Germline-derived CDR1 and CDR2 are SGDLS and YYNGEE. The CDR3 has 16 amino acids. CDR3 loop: CASSGQQGTNTGELFF. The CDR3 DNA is TGTGCCAGCAGCGGGCAACAGGGTACGAACACCGGGGAGCTGTTTTTT.

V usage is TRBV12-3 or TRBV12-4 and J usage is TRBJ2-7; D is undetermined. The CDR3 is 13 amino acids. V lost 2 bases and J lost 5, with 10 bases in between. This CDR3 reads CASSLIPRDEQYF. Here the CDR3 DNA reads TGTGCCAGCAGTTTAATCCCCCGGGACGAGCAGTACTTC.

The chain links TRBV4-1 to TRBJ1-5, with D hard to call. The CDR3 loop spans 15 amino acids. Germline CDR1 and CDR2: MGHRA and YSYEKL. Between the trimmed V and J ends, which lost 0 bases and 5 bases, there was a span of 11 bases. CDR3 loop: CASSQEWSLDQPQHF. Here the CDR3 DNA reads TGCGCCAGCAGCCAAGAGTGGAGTCTTGATCAGCCCCAGCATTTT.

This chain's CDR3 is CASRRLAGVSYNEQFF. The CDR3, as DNA: TGTGCCAGCAGACGACTAGCGGGAGTTTCCTACAATGAGCAGTTCTTC. V and J are TRBV6-2 or TRBV6-3 and TRBJ2-1; TRBD2 aligns across 12 bases. The germline CDR1 and CDR2 sequences are MNHEY and SVGEGT. V lost 6 bases and J lost 1; bases outside the gene matches: 4. The CDR3 loop spans 16 amino acids.

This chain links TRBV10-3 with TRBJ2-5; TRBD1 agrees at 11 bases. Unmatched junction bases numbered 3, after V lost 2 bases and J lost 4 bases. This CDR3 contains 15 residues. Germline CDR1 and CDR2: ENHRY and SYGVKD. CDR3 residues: CAISELGTGGETQYF. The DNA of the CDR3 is TGTGCCATCAGTGAGCTGGGGACAGGGGGAGAGACCCAGTACTTC.

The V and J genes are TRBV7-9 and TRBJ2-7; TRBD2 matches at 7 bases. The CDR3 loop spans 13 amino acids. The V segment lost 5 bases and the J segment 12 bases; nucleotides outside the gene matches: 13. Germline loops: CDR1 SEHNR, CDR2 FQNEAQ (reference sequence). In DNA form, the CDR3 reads TGTGCCAGCAGCGGTGCGAGCGGGAACCCAAGGTACTTC. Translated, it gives CASSGASGNPRYF.